This T cell receptor (beta chain) was identified during a study of early T cells in non-severe SARS-CoV-2 infection (TCRdb year 2021). Regarding the study in general: Bulk RNA from unsorted whole blood was used for TCR sequencing, so alpha and beta chains could not be paired.

The study was a case-control design nested within a healthcare worker cohort in London, UK, with weekly nasopharyngeal swab PCR tests and blood sampling. Healthcare workers were recruited between 23 and 31 March 2020, during the week of the UK lockdown, and were followed weekly for up to 16 weeks. Study-level results and caveats: Matching against VDJdb was skewed toward anti-spike CD8 responses, likely underestimated virus-specific expansions, and missed private and CD4 specificities.

Taken from cysteine to phenylalanine, the CDR3 has 14 residues. The entry retains the CDR3 DNA only, 42 bases that are in frame from base 1. Between the V and J ends, shortened by 5 bases and 4 bases respectively, the junction contains 14 bases. From the germline V gene, CDR1 is MDHEN and CDR2 is SYDVKM. Many counts were recorded for this clonotype. Its specific antigen is unknown. Per-base quality was not reported, and no clone a single base away is much larger than it. Library preparation was by 5' RACE. Instrument used: NextSeq 500. In the TCR library protocol, unique molecular identifiers were attached to individual cDNA molecules to correct for PCR bias and sequencing error. Both TCR alpha and beta chains were sequenced, and tight co-correlation was observed between alpha and beta sequence abundances in each sample. For the original study's pipeline: Decombinator V4 was used to annotate the V gene, J gene and CDR3 of the TCR sequences. TCRs were defined as expanded if a significant change between any two time points was detected under a Poisson model with p below 0.0001. TCR abundances were normalised to the total number of TCRs sequenced per sample and expressed as counts per million. MAIT TCRs were defined by TRAV1-2 paired with TRAJ12, TRAJ20 or TRAJ33, and iNKT TCRs by TRAV10 paired with TRAJ18. VDJdb, accessed 1 November 2021, was searched for CMV, EBV and SARS-CoV-2 annotated TCRs, excluding TCRs annotated for multiple antigens. The raw public reads went through TCRdb reprocessing: fastp at Q25, MiXCR clone calling, in-frame beta chains kept. CDR3 protein sequences are deduplicated, and each keeps its most common genes and DNA. TCRdb assigned the V and J calls; the authors' analysis was not used. Counted in this sample were about 110,000 distinct CDR3 sequences; over 9.5% of them appeared once. Around 4.1% of the sample belongs to the ten largest clones.

Sample: whole blood, taken at baseline. The clonotype comes from an adult who was a healthcare worker with PCR-confirmed SARS-CoV-2 infection or an uninfected control (not recorded which). Recombination connected TRBV28 to TRBJ1-2; possibly the D gene is TRBD1, per 6 matching bases. The sequenced DNA: TGTGCCAGCAGTACCCCGGGACATAGCTATGGCTACACCTTC. Its product reads: CASSTPGHSYGYTF.